These 7 T cell receptor beta chains came from one sample sequenced in a study of CD4 T cells in relation to SARS-CoV-2 and coronaviruses. Unexposed donor CD4+ T cells date from about 2011-2018, before the COVID-19 pandemic. Isolation of CD4+ T cells took place after about 9 days in culture. Assay: immunoSEQ multiplex PCR; the TCRdb copy retains only in-frame clones and omits some. The table has about 12,000 clones, around 80% seen once. No antigens are known for them. Input material: CD4+ T cells from PBMCs, cultured in vitro. The receptor source for this set is a human donor in good health.

V gene TRBV19 combines with J gene TRBJ2-3, with 10 bases that match TRBD2. The CDR3 covers 17 residues. The junction had 11 bases not matched to a gene; V was cut back by 7 bases and J by 1 base. The germline V gene encodes CDR1 LNHDA and CDR2 SQIVND (reference sequence). The CDR3 sequence: CASTVLAGPSGTDTQYF. DNA for the CDR3: TGTGCCAGTACGGTACTAGCGGGGCCCAGTGGCACAGATACGCAGTATTTT.

V gene TRBV6-1 combines with J gene TRBJ2-7; 9 nucleotides align to TRBD2. The CDR3 contains 15 residues. Germline V gene data show CDR1 as MNHNS and CDR2 as SASEGT. V trimming: 6 bases; J trimming: 5 bases; junction bases outside the gene matches: 11. The CDR3 DNA reads as TGTGCCAGCAGAAATAGCGGGGGCCTCCTGGACGAGCAGTACTTC. It specifies CASRNSGGLLDEQYF.

This chain joins TRBV9 and TRBJ2-3; D is unclear. V was clipped by 0 bases and J by 0 bases, with 8 bases between them. This CDR3 contains 15 residues. Germline V gene data show CDR1 as SGDLS and CDR2 as YYNGEE. CDR3 nucleotide sequence: TGTGCCAGCAGCGTAGGCAGGATTAGCACAGATACGCAGTATTTT. This encodes CASSVGRISTDTQYF.

This sequence joins TRBV5-6 and TRBJ2-7; 9 bases match TRBD1. Unmatched junction bases numbered 7, after V lost 4 bases and J lost 5 bases. Germline V gene lookup returns CDR1 SGHDT and CDR2 YYEEEE. CDR3 length: 14 residues. CDR3 DNA: TGTGCCAGCAGCCCTACAGGGGGCGTAAACGAGCAGTACTTC. Translating gives CASSPTGGVNEQYF.

The chain combines TRBV5-1 with TRBJ2-7, with 10 bases that match TRBD1. This CDR3 is 14 amino acids long. After removal of 4 bases from V and 3 bases from J, the junction contained 4 bases not matched to a gene. CDR1 and CDR2 (germline): SGHRS, YFSETQ. The CDR3 bases are TGCGCCAGCAGCGGCGGACAGGGGGGCTACGAGCAGTACTTC. Translation gives CASSGGQGGYEQYF.

The rearrangement joins TRBV6-2 or TRBV6-3 to TRBJ2-5, with 12 nucleotides matching TRBD2. The J segment lost 4 bases and the V segment lost 5 bases, leaving 11 bases of the junction unmatched. Germline V gives CDR1 MNHEY, CDR2 SVGEGT. CDR3 size: 17 residues. The CDR3 sequence is CASSQLGLAGIGETQYF. CDR3 DNA: TGTGCCAGCAGTCAACTCGGACTAGCGGGAATCGGAGAGACCCAGTACTTC.

The chain uses TRBV7-2 and TRBJ2-1; 11 bases map to TRBD2. V lost 2 bases, J lost 9 bases, and 12 bases stayed unmatched. The germline V gene has CDR1 SGHTA and CDR2 FQGNSA. The length of the CDR3 is 17 residues. The DNA of the CDR3 is TGTGCCAGCAGCTTATATACTAGCGGGGGTCCCCGGGGTGAGCAGTTCTTC. This sequence encodes CASSLYTSGGPRGEQFF.